One TCR beta chain is described in this entry. Its antigen is still unknown. Produced via immunoSEQ multiplex PCR; TCRdb's table is partial and in-frame only. The sample carries 2,500 to 3,000 clones, 88% recorded once. Germline CDR1 MNHEY, CDR2 SMNVEV (reference sequence). V shed 10 bases and J 0 bases; nucleotides not matched to a gene: 4. The CDR3 sequence is 13 residues long. PBMCs were sorted for HLA-DR+CD14-CD3+CD4+CD25low/- cells. This sample was taken from a study of circulating and synovial CD4+ cells in juvenile arthritis. General study results and limits: Diversity here was lower than in bulk blood CD4 cells.

This chain joins TRBV27 and TRBJ2-7; 9 positions agree with TRBD2. This clonotype was sampled from a human donor with juvenile idiopathic arthritis. The material sequenced was HLA-DR+ CD4+ T cells from blood. Regarding subset: circulating pathogenic-like lymphocytes, sorted as HLA-DR+CD14-CD3+CD4+CD25low/- blood T cells. In nucleotides, the CDR3 is TGTGCCAACGCGACTAGCGGCTCCTACGAGCAGTACTTC. This codes for CANATSGSYEQYF.